Following are 22 T cell receptor beta chains from one sample sequenced in a study of blood T cell repertoires in COVID-19. The assay was immunoSEQ multiplex PCR, and TCRdb's table has in-frame clones only and misses some. The sample contains approximately 230,000 clones, around nine tenths of which appear only once. The specimen was peripheral blood. Receptors were obtained from a man of 80 years or more with acute or convalescent COVID-19.

V usage is TRBV13 and J usage is TRBJ1-2; 8 nucleotides line up with TRBD1. Germline loops: CDR1 PRHDT, CDR2 FYEKMQ (reference sequence). The CDR3 sequence is 14 residues long. Trimming at V came to 4 bases and at J to 5 bases, leaving 6 bases not matched to a gene. The CDR3 bases are TGTGCCAGCAGCTCCAGGGGGCCCGAGTATGGCTACACCTTC. It encodes CASSSRGPEYGYTF.

On this clone itself: The sample contains more than one DNA sequence encoding this CDR3. The rearrangement joins TRBV6-6 to TRBJ2-5, with a weak D call TRBD1 (6 bases). Deletions cut 3 bases from V and 1 base from J, with 9 bases between. From germline, CDR1 is MNHNY and CDR2 SVGAGI (reference sequence). The CDR3 is 14 amino acids. The CDR3 is CASSYQGIQETQYF. The CDR3 DNA follows: TGTGCCAGCAGTTATCAGGGGATCCAAGAGACCCAGTACTTC.

The chain combines TRBV3-1 (or the pseudogene TRBV3-2) with TRBJ2-7, with a weak D call TRBD1 (5 bases). CDR3 length: 12 residues. Trimming shortened V by 2 bases and J by 6 bases, and 8 bases separated the two germline ends. Germline V lookup: CDR1 LGHDT, CDR2 YNNKEL (reference sequence). The CDR3 sequence: CASSQLRGEQYF. In DNA, the CDR3 is TGTGCCAGCAGCCAATTAAGGGGCGAGCAGTACTTC.

The V gene is TRBV4-3, the J gene TRBJ2-5, with D perhaps matching TRBD1 (6 bases). V gave up 2 bases and J gave up 2 bases, with 9 bases separating them. The CDR3 consists of 14 residues. Germline V gene data show CDR1 as LGHNA and CDR2 as YSLEER. The CDR3 DNA reads TGCGCCAGCAGCCAACGACAGGCGCAAGAGACCCAGTACTTC. This sequence encodes CASSQRQAQETQYF.

The chain recombines TRBV18 with TRBJ2-3; D is possibly TRBD1 (5 bases). Per germline, CDR1 KGHSH and CDR2 LQKENI. Trimming pared 1 base from V and 2 bases from J, leaving 7 bases between. This CDR3 region has 14 residues. The CDR3 region is CASSPRGHTDTQYF. The CDR3 DNA reads as TGTGCCAGCTCACCACGGGGCCACACAGATACGCAGTATTTT.

The chain links TRBV5-6 to TRBJ2-7, with D tentatively TRBD1 (6 bases). CDR1 SGHDT and CDR2 YYEEEE come from the germline V gene. The CDR3 has 11 amino acids. V gave up 4 bases and J gave up 6 bases, with 8 bases separating them. In nucleotides, the CDR3 is TGTGCCAGCAGCGTACAGGGCGAGCAGTACTTC. Protein product: CASSVQGEQYF. Full variable domain (remainder filled in from reference TRBV5-6 and TRBJ2-7): DAGVTQSPTHLIKTRGQQVTLRCSPKSGHDTVSWYQQALGQGPQFIFQYYEEEERQRGNFPDRFSGHQFPNYSSELNVNALLLGDSALYLCASSVQGEQYFGPGTRLTVT.

The V and J genes are TRBV4-1 and TRBJ2-2; D is ambiguous. CDR1 is MGHRA, CDR2 YSYEKL, per germline. The CDR3 has 14 amino acids. The V and J ends lost 1 base and 1 base respectively, with 4 bases between them. This CDR3 is CASSQAGNTGELFF. CDR3 in DNA: TGCGCCAGCAGCCAAGCAGGGAACACCGGGGAGCTGTTTTTT.

The chain links TRBV12-5 to TRBJ1-5; D is undetermined. The germline CDR1 and CDR2 sequences are LGHNT and FRNRAP. Trimming stripped 2 bases from V and 3 bases from J, with 17 bases between. The CDR3 has 17 residues. The CDR3 here is CASGLYFPQNLNQPQHF. DNA for the CDR3: TGTGCTAGTGGTTTGTATTTCCCCCAGAACCTCAATCAGCCCCAGCATTTT.

The chain combines TRBV4-2 with TRBJ2-7; D might be TRBD1 (6 bases). Germline assignment: CDR1 LGHNA and CDR2 YNFKEQ. This CDR3 has 14 residues. The ends were cut back, 1 base at V and 2 bases at J, with 9 bases in the middle. For the CDR3, the DNA is TGTGCCAGCAGCCAAGCCACAGGGACCTACGAGCAGTACTTC. Translated: CASSQATGTYEQYF.

The chain joins TRBV18 to TRBJ1-2; D might be TRBD1 (5 bases). CDR1 and CDR2 from the germline V gene are KGHSH and LQKENI. Deletions cut 0 bases from V and 5 bases from J, with 13 bases between. This CDR3 is built from 15 residues. This chain's CDR3 is CASSPPSGFRYGYTF. DNA of the CDR3: TGTGCCAGCTCACCACCTTCAGGGTTCCGATATGGCTACACCTTC.

This clone was recorded only once. The V and J genes are TRBV5-1 and TRBJ2-1, with a possible D match to TRBD2 (6 bases). The germline V and J ends were trimmed by 5 bases and 0 bases, with 9 bases remaining between them. The CDR3 has 14 residues. CDR1 is SGHRS and CDR2 is YFSETQ in the germline V gene. The DNA of the CDR3 is TGCGCCAGCAGTTGGAGGGGCTCCTACAATGAGCAGTTCTTC. It translates to CASSWRGSYNEQFF.

There are a few counts of this clone. The CDR3 sequence is CASAVDRGNQPQHF. The CDR3 DNA sequence: TGCGCCAGCGCTGTTGACAGGGGCAATCAGCCCCAGCATTTT. The chain joins TRBV10-2 to TRBJ1-5; TRBD1 agrees at 7 bases. Losses at the gene ends were 8 bases for V and 2 bases for J; bases not matched to a gene: 6. The CDR3 sequence is 14 residues long. Germline V gene lookup returns CDR1 WSHSY and CDR2 SAAADI.

This sequence joins TRBV2 and TRBJ2-5, with 11 bases that match TRBD2. The CDR3 spans 14 residues. V lost 7 bases to trimming and J lost 4 bases; unmatched junction nucleotides: 5. In germline, CDR1 is SNHLY, CDR2 FYNNEI. CDR3 protein: CASKETSGTETQYF. CDR3 coding DNA: TGTGCCAGCAAGGAGACTAGCGGGACAGAGACCCAGTACTTC.

This chain links TRBV7-8 with TRBJ2-1; weak D call: TRBD2 (5 bases). From germline, CDR1 is SGHVS and CDR2 FQNEAQ. V lost 6 bases to trimming and J lost 5 bases, with 11 bases between them. CDR3 length: 13 amino acids. The DNA for the CDR3 is TGTGCCAGCAGGTCTAGCCTGCACAATGAGCAGTTCTTC. This encodes CASRSSLHNEQFF.

This clone has only one observation. The chain uses TRBV19 and TRBJ2-2, with 9 bases fitting TRBD2. Germline V gives CDR1 LNHDA, CDR2 SQIVND (reference sequence). The V gene end was trimmed by 2 bases and the J gene end by 5 bases; junction bases not matched to a gene: 9. This CDR3 is 17 amino acids long. DNA for the CDR3: TGTGCCAGTAGTATACCTCCGGGGAGCGGGGGGACCGGGGAGCTGTTTTTT. It encodes CASSIPPGSGGTGELFF.

This chain uses TRBV12-5 with TRBJ2-5, with TRBD1 matching over 9 bases. Trimming at V came to 6 bases and at J to 4 bases, leaving 3 bases not matched to a gene. Looked up from germline, CDR1 is LGHNT and CDR2 is FRNRAP. This CDR3 comprises 13 residues. DNA for the CDR3: TGTGCTAGTGGCCGGGGACAGGGAGAGACCCAGTACTTC. Protein sequence: CASGRGQGETQYF.

The rearrangement links TRBV2 to TRBJ2-7; the match to TRBD1 covers 8 bases. Germline values: CDR1 SNHLY, CDR2 FYNNEI. This CDR3 comprises 15 residues. After removal of 2 bases from V and 2 bases from J, the junction contained 5 bases not matched to a gene. CDR3 DNA sequence: TGTGCCAGCAGTGAACGGACAGGGAATGCCTACGAGCAGTACTTC. Translation: CASSERTGNAYEQYF.

This sequence joins TRBV7-2 and TRBJ1-2; 10 bases match TRBD1. The CDR3 spans 15 residues. The germline gives CDR1 SGHTA, CDR2 FQGNSA. V trimming: 6 bases; J trimming: 4 bases; junction bases outside the gene matches: 8. Here the CDR3 reads CASRPGTGAPYGYTF. In nucleotides, the CDR3 is TGTGCCAGCAGACCCGGGACAGGGGCCCCCTATGGCTACACCTTC.

The rearrangement links TRBV2 to TRBJ1-6; no clear D gene. Germline CDR1 and CDR2: SNHLY and FYNNEI. Trimming took 6 bases from V and 2 from J, leaving 8 bases between them. The CDR3 loop spans 14 amino acids. The CDR3 reads CASRVPTYNSPLHF. The CDR3 DNA reads TGTGCCAGCAGAGTGCCTACCTATAATTCACCCCTCCACTTT.

The chain combines TRBV3-1 (or the pseudogene TRBV3-2) with TRBJ1-5; 8 bases fit TRBD1. There are 15 residues in the CDR3. Germline CDR1 is LGHDT and CDR2 is YNNKEL (reference sequence). Germline trimming cut 3 bases from V and 0 bases from J; bases unmatched to any gene: 1. The CDR3 here is CASSQTGDSNQPQHF. The CDR3 DNA follows: TGTGCCAGCAGCCAGACAGGGGATAGCAATCAGCCCCAGCATTTT.

V gene TRBV12-3 or TRBV12-4 combines with J gene TRBJ2-7; 7 nucleotides match TRBD1. Germline trimming cut 5 bases from V and 3 bases from J; bases unmatched to any gene: 4. The CDR3 totals 13 residues. The chain's CDR3 is CASSPGTVYEQYF. CDR3 in DNA: TGTGCCAGCAGTCCAGGGACAGTCTACGAGCAGTACTTC.

The chain is built from TRBV6-5 and TRBJ1-2; 9 bases are shared with TRBD1. J gave up 8 bases and V 6 bases, and 7 bases lay outside the gene matches. The germline gives CDR1 MNHEY, CDR2 SVGAGI. This CDR3 contains 13 residues. This CDR3 reads CASSWDRERGYTF. CDR3 DNA: TGTGCCAGCAGCTGGGACAGGGAACGCGGCTACACCTTC.